The present T cell receptor (beta chain) was sequenced within a study of regulatory T cells in long-lasting Graves disease. Study at large: The study enrolled newly diagnosed Graves' patients on antithyroid drugs under 3 months.

Germline trimming cut 6 bases from V and 11 bases from J; bases unmatched to any gene: 7. The CDR3 totals 12 residues. Looked up from germline, CDR1 is MDHEN and CDR2 is SYDVKM. Through Arm-PCR of CDR3 regions and iRepertoire HTBI primers, TCR beta libraries were built. TCRdb analysed the multiplex PCR reads with MiXCR anew, one entry per CDR3 protein. The table shows under 300,000 distinct CDR3 sequences, with 20% occurring only once. General study results and limits: Among samples with persistent disease, TRBV28, TRBJ1-2 and TRBJ2-5 were favored.

As to this clonotype: Its specificity is unknown. This likely stems from a read error, as it lies one base from a far larger clone.

Sample time point: newly diagnosed GD, antithyroid drugs for less than 3 months. TCR sequences were obtained from RNA taken from PBMCs. This receptor was obtained from a female donor with Graves disease. Sequenced here: peripheral blood mononuclear cells (PBMCs), sampled at new diagnosis, from a patient treated with antithyroid drugs. V gene TRBV28 combines with J gene TRBJ1-1; 9 bases line up with TRBD1. The CDR3 spells CASSPGQGIAFF. CDR3 nucleotides: TGTGCCAGCAGCCCGGGACAGGGTATTGCTTTCTTT.